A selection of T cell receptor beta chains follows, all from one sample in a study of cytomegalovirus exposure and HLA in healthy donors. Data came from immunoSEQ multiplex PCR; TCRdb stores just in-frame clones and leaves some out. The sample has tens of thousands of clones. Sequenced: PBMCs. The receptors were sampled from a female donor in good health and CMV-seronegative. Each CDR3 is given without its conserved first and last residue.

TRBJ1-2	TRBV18	ASALYARDGYT
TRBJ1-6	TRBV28	ASSLLDSSPLH
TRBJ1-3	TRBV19	ASLSNFRGRTGNTIY
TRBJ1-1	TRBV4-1	ASSQEARERAEAF
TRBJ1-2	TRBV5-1	ASSLDSPYGYT
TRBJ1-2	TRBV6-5	ASSGDRGLSYGYT
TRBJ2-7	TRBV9	ASSAGLAGVSEQY
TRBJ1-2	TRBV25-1	ASSEAGRTNYGYT
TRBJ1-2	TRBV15	ATSRGGVGGYT
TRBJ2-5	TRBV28	ASSSLSSETQY
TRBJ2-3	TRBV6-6	ASGSRGRVSTDTQY
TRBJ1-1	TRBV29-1	SVEFGGHAF
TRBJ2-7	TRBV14	ASSPSGLHPYEQY
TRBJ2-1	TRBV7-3	ASSKTSSDNEQF
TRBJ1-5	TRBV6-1	ASSDPTGLIQPQH